This entry describes one T cell receptor beta chain. The antigen is unknown. The data were taken from a study of tumor-infiltrating lymphocytes in localized non-small cell lung cancer. Only in-frame clones appear in the TCRdb table, and some are missing; sequencing was by immunoSEQ multiplex PCR. The data contain about 23,000 clones, just under 75% of them seen just once; the ten biggest clones take up 6% to 6.5%. The CDR3 is 14 amino acids. CDR1 is SEHNR, CDR2 FQNEAQ, per germline (reference sequence). V lost 3 bases to trimming and J lost 2 bases, with 10 bases between them. General observations from the study: Compared with uninvolved lung, tumors showed higher T cell infiltration by TCRbeta sequencing. Each assay used a separate piece of the same tissue. T-cell fraction did not differ between immunotypes IM1 and IM2. Only some patients had TCR sequencing, depending on available tissue.

This TCR was sampled from a human donor with non-small cell lung cancer. Sequenced input: lung tumor tissue. This chain joins TRBV7-9 and TRBJ1-2; D remains unclear. Here the CDR3 reads CASSFSIGNYGYTF. The CDR3 nucleotides are TGTGCCAGCAGCTTCTCTATCGGGAACTATGGCTACACCTTC.